This is a list of T cell receptor beta chains from one sample in a study of cytomegalovirus exposure and HLA in healthy donors. Some clones are missing from TCRdb's copy, which holds only in-frame ones; the method was immunoSEQ multiplex PCR. The data show around 150,000 clones, with about 75% seen just once and about 2% held by the top ten. The sequenced sample consisted of PBMCs. These receptors all come from a female donor in good health and CMV-seronegative. The conserved cysteine and the conserved F or W are not part of the CDR3 here. Each record gives: V gene, J gene, CDR3 protein.

TRBV29-1	TRBJ2-5	SVVAPRQGETQY
TRBV5-1	TRBJ2-5	ASSFGVSGNQETQY
TRBV5-6	TRBJ1-3	ASSLVRVNTIY
TRBV5-4	TRBJ2-2	ASSPPPTGGTGELF
TRBV10-3	TRBJ1-1	AISESLAANTEAF
TRBV5-4	TRBJ2-3	ASSLGASSRRADTQY
TRBV9	TRBJ2-2	ASTGPGQGSTGELF
TRBV6-5	TRBJ1-3	ASSPRTGSGNTIY
TRBV27	TRBJ2-1	ASSLAHASDEQF
TRBV11-2	TRBJ1-2	ASSSRSLPGQENYGYT
TRBV4-2	TRBJ2-5	ASSLLAGGNQETQY
TRBV6-1	TRBJ2-1	ASSDTGLYNEQF
TRBV30	TRBJ1-6	ASGAGHDSPLH
TRBV5-6	TRBJ2-3	ASRKGGRGGTDTQY
TRBV6-5	TRBJ2-5	ASTHLSGLGETQY
TRBV4-2	TRBJ1-6	ASSQDRGGSSYNSPLH
TRBV18	TRBJ1-2	ASSLPGQPKGNT
TRBV12-5	TRBJ2-7	ASALRGESGSYEQY
TRBV10-1	TRBJ1-5	ASNGQGGNQPQH
TRBV21-1	TRBJ1-4	ASSKVSRGPREEKLF
TRBV9	TRBJ2-2	ASSVGRLAGGPGELF
TRBV9	TRBJ2-1	ASSVVASGRTEQF
TRBV9	TRBJ2-7	ASSVSWGAYEQY
TRBV27	TRBJ2-7	ASSTGTSGYEQY
TRBV28	TRBJ2-7	ASSFYYEQY
TRBV11-2	TRBJ2-3	ASSPDRAQY
TRBV12-5	TRBJ2-7	ASGLSGQGEKYEQY
TRBV30	TRBJ2-3	AWSLGQGTQY
TRBV29-1	NA	SVGLSYEQY
TRBV7-9	TRBJ1-4	ASSKGQGRREEKLF
TRBV5-4	TRBJ2-7	ASSLGRTVYEQY
TRBV13	TRBJ1-4	ASSLLGGEEEKLF
TRBV7-8	TRBJ1-2	ASSLGGANYGYT
TRBV19	TRBJ2-7	ASSFGQYEQY
TRBV13	TRBJ2-1	ASSRQRGLSQNEQF
TRBV7-3	TRBJ2-5	ASSLAGTWGETQY
TRBV7-7	TRBJ2-2	ASSSPTTNTGELF
TRBV9	TRBJ1-2	ASSPGTGTYGYT